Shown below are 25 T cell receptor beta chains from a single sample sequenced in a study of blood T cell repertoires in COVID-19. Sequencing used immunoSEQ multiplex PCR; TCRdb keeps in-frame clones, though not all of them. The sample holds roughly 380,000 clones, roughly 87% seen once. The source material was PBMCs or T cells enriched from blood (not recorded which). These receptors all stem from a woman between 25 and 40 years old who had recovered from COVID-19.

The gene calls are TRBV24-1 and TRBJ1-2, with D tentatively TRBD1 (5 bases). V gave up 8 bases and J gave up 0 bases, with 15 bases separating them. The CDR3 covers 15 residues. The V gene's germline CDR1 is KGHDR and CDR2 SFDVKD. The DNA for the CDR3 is TGTGCCACCATTGAGAGACAGACAACTAACTATGGCTACACCTTC. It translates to CATIERQTTNYGYTF.

Here the CDR3 reads CASSRGNYGYTF. In nucleotides, the CDR3 is TGTGCCAGTAGTAGGGGCAACTATGGCTACACCTTC. This chain connects TRBV19 to TRBJ1-2; TRBD1 is a possible D gene (5 bases). Deletions cut 4 bases from V and 2 bases from J, with 5 bases between. CDR3 length equals 12 residues. Germline CDR1 is LNHDA and CDR2 is SQIVND (reference sequence).

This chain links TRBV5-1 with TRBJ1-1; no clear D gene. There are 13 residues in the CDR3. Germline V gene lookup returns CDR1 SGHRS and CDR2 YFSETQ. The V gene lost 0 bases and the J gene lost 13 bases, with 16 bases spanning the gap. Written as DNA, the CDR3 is TGCGCCAGCAGCTTGGCCTCCAGCTCTAGTGTTTTCTTT. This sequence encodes CASSLASSSSVFF.

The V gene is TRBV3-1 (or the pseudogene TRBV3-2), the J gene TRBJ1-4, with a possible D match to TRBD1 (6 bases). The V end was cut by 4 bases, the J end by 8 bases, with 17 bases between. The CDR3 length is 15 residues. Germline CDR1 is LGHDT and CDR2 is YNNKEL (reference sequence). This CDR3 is CASSLPGGQVEKLFF. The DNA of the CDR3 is TGTGCCAGCAGCCTCCCGGGGGGGCAGGTAGAAAAACTGTTTTTT.

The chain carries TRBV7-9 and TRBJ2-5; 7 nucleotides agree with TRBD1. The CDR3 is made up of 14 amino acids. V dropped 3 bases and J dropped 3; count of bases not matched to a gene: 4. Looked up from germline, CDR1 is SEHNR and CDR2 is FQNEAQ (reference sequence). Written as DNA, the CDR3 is TGTGCCAGCAGCTTTGGACAGGCGGAAGAGACCCAGTACTTC. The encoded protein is CASSFGQAEETQYF.

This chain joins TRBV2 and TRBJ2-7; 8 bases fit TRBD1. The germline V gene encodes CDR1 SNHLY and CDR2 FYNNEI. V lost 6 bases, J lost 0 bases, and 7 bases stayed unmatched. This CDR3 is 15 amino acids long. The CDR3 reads CASSEGQANSYEQYF. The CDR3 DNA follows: TGTGCCAGCAGCGAGGGACAGGCAAACTCCTACGAGCAGTACTTC.

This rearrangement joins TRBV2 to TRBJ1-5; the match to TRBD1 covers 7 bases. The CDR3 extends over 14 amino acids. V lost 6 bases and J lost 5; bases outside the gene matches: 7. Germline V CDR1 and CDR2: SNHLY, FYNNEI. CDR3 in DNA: TGTGCCAGCAGCCCCGACAGGGACTATCAGCCCCAGCATTTT. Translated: CASSPDRDYQPQHF.

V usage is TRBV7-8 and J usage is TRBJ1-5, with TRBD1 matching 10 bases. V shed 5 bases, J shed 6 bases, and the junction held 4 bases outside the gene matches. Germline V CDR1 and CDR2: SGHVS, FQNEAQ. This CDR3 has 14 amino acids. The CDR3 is CASSPGTGAQPQHF. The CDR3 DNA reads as TGTGCCAGCAGCCCGGGGACAGGGGCTCAGCCCCAGCATTTT.

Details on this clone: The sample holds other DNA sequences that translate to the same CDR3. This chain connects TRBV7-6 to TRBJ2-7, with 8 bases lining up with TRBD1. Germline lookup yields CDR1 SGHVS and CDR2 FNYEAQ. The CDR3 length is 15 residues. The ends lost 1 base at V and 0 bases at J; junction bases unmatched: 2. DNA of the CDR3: TGTGCCAGCAGCTTAGGACAGGGGCCCTCCTACGAGCAGTACTTC. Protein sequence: CASSLGQGPSYEQYF.

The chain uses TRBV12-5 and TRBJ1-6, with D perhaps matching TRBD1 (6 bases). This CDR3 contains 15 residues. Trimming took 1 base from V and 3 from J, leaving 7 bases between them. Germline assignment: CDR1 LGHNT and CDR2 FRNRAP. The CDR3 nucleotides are TGTGCTAGTGGTTTGGGGGACAACTATAATTCACCCCTCCACTTT. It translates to CASGLGDNYNSPLHF.

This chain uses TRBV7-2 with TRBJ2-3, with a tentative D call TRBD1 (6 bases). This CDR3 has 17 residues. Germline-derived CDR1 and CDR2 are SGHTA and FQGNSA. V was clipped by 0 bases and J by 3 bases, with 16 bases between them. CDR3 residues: CASSLAGTGRGTDTQYF. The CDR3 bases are TGTGCCAGCAGCTTAGCGGGAACAGGGCGAGGAACAGATACGCAGTATTTT.

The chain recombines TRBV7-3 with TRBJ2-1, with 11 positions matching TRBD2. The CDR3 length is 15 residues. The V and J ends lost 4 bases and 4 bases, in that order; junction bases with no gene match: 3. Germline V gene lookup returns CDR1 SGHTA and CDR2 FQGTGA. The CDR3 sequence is CASSSGLAVYNEQFF. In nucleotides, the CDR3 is TGTGCCAGCAGCTCGGGACTAGCGGTTTACAATGAGCAGTTCTTC.

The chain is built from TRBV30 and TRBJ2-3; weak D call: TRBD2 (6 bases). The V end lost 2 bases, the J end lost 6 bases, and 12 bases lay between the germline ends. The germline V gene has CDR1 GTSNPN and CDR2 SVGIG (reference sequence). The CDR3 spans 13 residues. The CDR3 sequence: CAWSWRGRDTQYF. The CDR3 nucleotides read TGTGCCTGGAGTTGGCGGGGCCGCGATACGCAGTATTTT.

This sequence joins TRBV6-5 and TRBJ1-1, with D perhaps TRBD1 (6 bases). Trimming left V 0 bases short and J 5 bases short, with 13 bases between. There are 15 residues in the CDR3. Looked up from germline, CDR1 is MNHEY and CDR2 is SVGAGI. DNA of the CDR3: TGTGCCAGCAGTTACTCCCCTGACAGGACGACTGAAGCTTTCTTT. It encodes CASSYSPDRTTEAFF.

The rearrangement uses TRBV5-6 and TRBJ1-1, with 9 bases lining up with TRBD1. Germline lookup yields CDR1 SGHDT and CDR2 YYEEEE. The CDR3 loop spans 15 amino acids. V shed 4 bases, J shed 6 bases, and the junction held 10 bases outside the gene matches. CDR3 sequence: CASSPRRTGVPEAFF. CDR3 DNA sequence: TGTGCCAGCAGCCCGCGCCGGACAGGGGTCCCTGAAGCTTTCTTT.

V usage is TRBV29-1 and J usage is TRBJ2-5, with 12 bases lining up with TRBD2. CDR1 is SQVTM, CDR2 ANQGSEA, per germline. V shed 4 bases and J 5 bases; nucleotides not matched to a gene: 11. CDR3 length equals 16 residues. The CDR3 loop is CSVGLAGERFWETQYF. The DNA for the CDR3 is TGCAGCGTTGGACTAGCGGGAGAGAGATTTTGGGAGACCCAGTACTTC.

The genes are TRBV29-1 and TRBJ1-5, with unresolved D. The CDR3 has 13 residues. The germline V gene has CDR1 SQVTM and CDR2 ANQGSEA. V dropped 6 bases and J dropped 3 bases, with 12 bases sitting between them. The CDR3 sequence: CSVAGSVNQPQHF. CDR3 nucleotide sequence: TGCAGCGTGGCGGGGAGCGTCAATCAGCCCCAGCATTTT.

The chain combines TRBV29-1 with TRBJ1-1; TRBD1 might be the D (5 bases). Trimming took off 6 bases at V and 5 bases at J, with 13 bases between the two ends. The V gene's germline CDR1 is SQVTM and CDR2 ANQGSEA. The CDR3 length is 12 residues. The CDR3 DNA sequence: TGCAGCGTGGACATTGAAACGACTGAAGCTTTCTTT. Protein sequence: CSVDIETTEAFF.

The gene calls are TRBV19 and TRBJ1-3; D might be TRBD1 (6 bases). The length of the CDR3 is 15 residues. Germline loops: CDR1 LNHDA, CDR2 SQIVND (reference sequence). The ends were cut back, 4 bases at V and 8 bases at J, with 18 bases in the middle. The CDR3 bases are TGTGCCAGTAGTAGGGGGACAATAAAAGGAGACACCATATATTTT. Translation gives CASSRGTIKGDTIYF.

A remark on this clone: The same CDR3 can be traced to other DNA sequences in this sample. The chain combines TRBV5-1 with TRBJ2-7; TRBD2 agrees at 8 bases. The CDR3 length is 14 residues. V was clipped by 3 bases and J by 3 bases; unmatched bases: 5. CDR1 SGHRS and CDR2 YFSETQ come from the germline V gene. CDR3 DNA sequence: TGCGCCAGCAGCTGGGGGACTAGTGGCTACGAGCAGTACTTC. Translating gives CASSWGTSGYEQYF.

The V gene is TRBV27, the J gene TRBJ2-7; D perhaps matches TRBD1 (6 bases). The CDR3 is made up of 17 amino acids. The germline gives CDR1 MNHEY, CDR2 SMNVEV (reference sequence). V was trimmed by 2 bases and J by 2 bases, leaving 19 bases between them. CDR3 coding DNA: TGTGCCAGCAGTTTACAAGCACAGGGAACCAGCACCTACGAGCAGTACTTC. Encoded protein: CASSLQAQGTSTYEQYF.

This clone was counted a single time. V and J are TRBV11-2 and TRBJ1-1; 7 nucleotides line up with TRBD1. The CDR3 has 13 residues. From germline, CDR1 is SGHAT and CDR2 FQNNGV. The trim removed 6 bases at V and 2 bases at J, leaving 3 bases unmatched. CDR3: CASRRTGNTEAFF. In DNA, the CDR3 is TGTGCCAGCAGAAGGACAGGTAACACTGAAGCTTTCTTT.

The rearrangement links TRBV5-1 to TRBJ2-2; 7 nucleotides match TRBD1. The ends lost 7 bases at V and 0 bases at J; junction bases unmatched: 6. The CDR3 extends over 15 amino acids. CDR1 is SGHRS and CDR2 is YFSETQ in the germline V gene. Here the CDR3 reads CASVRGQPNTGELFF. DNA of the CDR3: TGCGCCAGCGTCCGGGGACAGCCGAACACCGGGGAGCTGTTTTTT. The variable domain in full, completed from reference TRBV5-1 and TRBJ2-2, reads KAGVTQTPRYLIKTRGQQVTLSCSPISGHRSVSWYQQTPGQGLQFLFEYFSETQRNKGNFPGRFSGRQFSNSRSEMNVSTLELGDSALYLCASVRGQPNTGELFFGEGSRLTVL.

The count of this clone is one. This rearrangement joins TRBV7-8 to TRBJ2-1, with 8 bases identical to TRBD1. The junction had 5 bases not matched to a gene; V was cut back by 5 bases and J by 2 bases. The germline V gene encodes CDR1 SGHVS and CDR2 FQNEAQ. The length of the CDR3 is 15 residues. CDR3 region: CASSPGQGTYNEQFF. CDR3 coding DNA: TGTGCCAGCAGCCCAGGACAGGGAACCTACAATGAGCAGTTCTTC.

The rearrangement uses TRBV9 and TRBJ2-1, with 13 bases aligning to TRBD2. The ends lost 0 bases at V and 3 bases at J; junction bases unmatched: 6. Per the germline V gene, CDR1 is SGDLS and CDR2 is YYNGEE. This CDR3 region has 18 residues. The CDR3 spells CASSVGTSGSLGYNEQFF. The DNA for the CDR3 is TGTGCCAGCAGCGTAGGGACTAGCGGGAGCCTCGGCTACAATGAGCAGTTCTTC.